This T cell receptor beta chain appears in the sequencing data of a study of cytomegalovirus exposure and HLA in healthy donors. From germline, CDR1 is MDHEN and CDR2 SYDVKM. Trimming took 5 bases from V and 2 from J; bases not matched to a gene: 6. CDR3 length equals 16 residues. Study results and limitations: In a later analysis, HLA-associated TCR beta chains were more clonally expanded than equally common others. Most of the CMV-associated TCR beta chains (in a later analysis) appeared to be HLA-restricted.

The PCR had 60 Vbeta and 13 Jbeta primers. The method was immunoSEQ multiplex PCR; TCRdb's version includes in-frame clones alone and lacks a portion of them. In the table there are 150,000 to 200,000 clones, 77% of which are singletons. On this clone itself: Antigen: not known.

What was sequenced was PBMCs. The clonotype comes from a man aged 25-40 years in good health and CMV-seropositive. The V gene is TRBV28, the J gene TRBJ1-5; TRBD1 agrees at 10 bases. The CDR3 nucleotides read TGTGCCAGCAGTACCACCGGGACAGGGGGCAATCAGCCCCAGCATTTT. Protein product: CASSTTGTGGNQPQHF. Variable domain in full (rest from reference TRBV28 and TRBJ1-5): DVKVTQSSRYLVKRTGEKVFLECVQDMDHENMFWYRQDPGLGLRLIYFSYDVKMKEKGDIPEGYSVSREKKERFSLILESASTNQTSMYLCASSTTGTGGNQPQHFGDGTRLSIL.